These 22 T cell receptor beta chains originate from one sample sequenced in a study of T cells after yellow fever vaccination. A single record per CDR3 protein comes from TCRdb applying MiXCR to the 5' RACE reads. This sample yields 300,000 to 350,000 distinct CDR3 sequences, of which roughly 4% are seen a single time; approximately 24% belongs to the top ten. The sequenced sample was PBMCs, obtained 5 days after the yellow fever booster vaccination. The receptors were sampled from a man aged 18 to 35 who received the YFV17D yellow fever vaccine.

This clonotype was seen repeatedly, ten times or more. This chain joins TRBV20-1 and TRBJ2-3; 8 bases match TRBD1. Germline V lookup: CDR1 DFQATT, CDR2 SNEGSKA (reference sequence). After removal of 1 base from V and 3 bases from J, the junction contained 3 bases not matched to a gene. The CDR3 covers 14 residues. In nucleotides, the CDR3 is TGCAGTGCTAGAGGGGACAGGTTGACAGATACGCAGTATTTT. It is translated as CSARGDRLTDTQYF.

The table lists this clonotype with many counts. The chain is built from TRBV4-3 and TRBJ2-1; D is undetermined. The germline gives CDR1 LGHNA, CDR2 YSLEER. V lost 2 bases and J lost 8, with 10 bases in between. The CDR3 consists of 13 residues. The CDR3 DNA sequence: TGCGCCAGCAGCCAACTCGCCAGAGATGAGCAGTTCTTC. This translates into CASSQLARDEQFF.

The chain joins TRBV10-3 to TRBJ1-5; the D gene is possibly TRBD1 (6 bases). CDR3 length: 14 residues. V lost 0 bases to trimming and J lost 5 bases, with 8 bases between them. Per germline, CDR1 ENHRY and CDR2 SYGVKD. The DNA for the CDR3 is TGTGCCATCAGTGAGTCCAGGGGTTATCAGCCCCAGCATTTT. Encoded protein: CAISESRGYQPQHF.

This clonotype has at least ten counts. The rearrangement uses TRBV5-1 and TRBJ2-3; 14 bases are shared with TRBD2. The CDR3 contains 17 residues. After removal of 0 bases from V and 4 bases from J, the junction contained 4 bases not matched to a gene. The germline gives CDR1 SGHRS, CDR2 YFSETQ. In DNA form, the CDR3 reads TGCGCCAGCAGCTTGGAGGGGACTAGCGGGGGCGCAGATACGCAGTATTTT. Protein product: CASSLEGTSGGADTQYF.

The sample holds a few counts of this clonotype. This chain uses TRBV7-6 with TRBJ1-4, with unresolved D. V shed 4 bases and J shed 4 bases, with 13 bases lying between them. The CDR3 has 15 amino acids. Germline CDR1 SGHVS, CDR2 FNYEAQ. CDR3 DNA: TGTGCCAGCAGCTCAAGGGCTGGGTTTAATGAAAAACTGTTTTTT. Translated, it gives CASSSRAGFNEKLFF. The full variable domain, in which reference TRBV7-6 and TRBJ1-4 provide the parts outside the CDR3, is GAGVSQSPRYKVTKRGQDVALRCDPISGHVSLYWYRQALGQGPEFLTYFNYEAQQDKSGLPNDRFSAERPEGSISTLTIQRTEQRDSAMYRCASSSRAGFNEKLFFGSGTQLSVL.

In its sample, this clonotype was seen many times. The CDR3: CATSDRETQYF. The CDR3 DNA is TGTGCCACCAGTGATCGGGAGACCCAGTACTTC. J is TRBJ2-5 and V is TRBV24-1; D is uncertain. Germline V CDR1 and CDR2: KGHDR, SFDVKD. V lost 3 bases and J 5 bases, leaving 3 bases between the germline ends. CDR3 length equals 11 residues.

This clonotype has only a few counts. This chain links TRBV18 with TRBJ2-2; 7 bases match TRBD1. The CDR3 runs 14 residues. Germline V gene sequence: CDR1 KGHSH, CDR2 LQKENI. J was trimmed by 2 bases and V by 9 bases; bases with no gene match: 6. The chain's CDR3 is CASRTGDNTGELFF. The DNA of the CDR3 is TGTGCCAGTAGGACAGGAGATAACACCGGGGAGCTGTTTTTT.

There are many counts of this clonotype. The DNA for the CDR3 is TGCGCCAGCAGCCGGACCGGGGCCACAGATACGCAGTATTTT. Its protein product is CASSRTGATDTQYF. V is TRBV4-1 and J is TRBJ2-3; the D gene could be TRBD1 or TRBD2 (5 bases each). V was cut by 4 bases and J by 2 bases, with 10 bases left in between. The CDR3 is 14 residues long. CDR1 is MGHRA and CDR2 is YSYEKL in the germline V gene.

The table lists this clonotype with a few counts. The chain carries TRBV11-2 and TRBJ1-3, with 8 bases aligning to TRBD1. Germline lookup yields CDR1 SGHAT and CDR2 FQNNGV. After removal of 6 bases from V and 3 bases from J, the junction contained 7 bases not matched to a gene. The CDR3 loop spans 15 amino acids. CDR3 sequence reads: CASSRNRGYGNTIYF. The CDR3 DNA sequence: TGTGCCAGCAGTCGAAACAGGGGGTATGGAAACACCATATATTTT.

The CDR3: CSADDRASGANVLTF. Here the CDR3 DNA reads TGCAGCGCGGACGACAGGGCCTCTGGGGCCAACGTCCTGACTTTC. This rearrangement joins TRBV29-1 to TRBJ2-6, with TRBD1 matching over 7 bases. The CDR3 runs 15 residues. Germline lookup yields CDR1 SQVTM and CDR2 ANQGSEA. The trim removed 7 bases at V and 0 bases at J, leaving 6 bases unmatched.

The chain's CDR3 is CSANPQGRTEAFF. CDR3 coding DNA: TGCAGCGCTAATCCCCAGGGTCGCACTGAAGCTTTCTTT. The rearrangement uses TRBV29-1 and TRBJ1-1; a weak D match, TRBD1 (5 bases). Germline CDR1 and CDR2: SQVTM and ANQGSEA. CDR3 length: 13 residues. Trimming shortened V by 7 bases and J by 4 bases, and 16 bases separated the two germline ends.

This clonotype showed up just a few times. V is TRBV30 and J is TRBJ2-7, with a tentative D call TRBD2 (6 bases). Trimming pared 2 bases from V and 6 bases from J, leaving 17 bases between. Germline CDR1 GTSNPN, CDR2 SVGIG (reference sequence). The CDR3 loop spans 14 amino acids. CDR3 protein: CAWSLSGGSAEQYF. The DNA of the CDR3 is TGTGCCTGGAGTCTGAGTGGGGGGAGTGCCGAGCAGTACTTC. Drawing the rest from reference TRBV30 and TRBJ2-7, the complete variable domain is SQTIHQWPATLVQPVGSPLSLECTVEGTSNPNLYWYRQAAGRGLQLLFYSVGIGQISSEVPQNLSASRPQDRQFILSSKKLLLSDSGFYLCAWSLSGGSAEQYFGPGTRLTVT.

This clonotype appeared many times. The rearrangement joins TRBV7-9 to TRBJ2-5; no clear D gene. CDR3 length: 14 amino acids. Germline V gene lookup returns CDR1 SEHNR and CDR2 FQNEAQ (reference sequence). V was pared by 5 bases and J by 0 bases, with 10 bases between. The CDR3 here is CASSPGPNQETQYF. The CDR3 DNA follows: TGTGCCAGCAGCCCAGGACCGAACCAAGAGACCCAGTACTTC.

This clonotype was counted a few times. J is TRBJ1-5 and V is TRBV3-1; possibly TRBD1 for D (6 bases). The V end lost 1 base, the J end lost 6 bases, and 10 bases lay between the germline ends. The CDR3 covers 14 residues. Germline V gene data show CDR1 as LGHDT and CDR2 as YNNKEL (reference sequence). The CDR3 coding sequence is TGTGCCAGCAGCCAAGCGCCAGGGGCTCAGCCCCAGCATTTT. Residues: CASSQAPGAQPQHF.

This clonotype showed up many times. The chain employs TRBV20-1 and TRBJ1-1; D is unclear. CDR1 DFQATT and CDR2 SNEGSKA come from the germline V gene (reference sequence). Between the trimmed V and J ends, which lost 5 bases and 0 bases, there was a span of 4 bases. The CDR3 covers 11 residues. In DNA, the CDR3 is TGCAGTGCTGAACTGAACACTGAAGCTTTCTTT. Its translation: CSAELNTEAFF.

This clonotype was picked up a small number of times. This sequence joins TRBV10-3 and TRBJ2-1; TRBD1 might be the D (5 bases). Germline assignment: CDR1 ENHRY and CDR2 SYGVKD. The CDR3 covers 15 residues. Between the trimmed V and J ends, which lost 3 bases and 12 bases, there was a span of 21 bases. DNA of the CDR3: TGTGCCATCAGTGACCTGGCCACGGACAAACCGGGGCAGTTCTTC. Translated, it gives CAISDLATDKPGQFF.

Points on this clonotype: This is likely a read error, given that the CDR3 carries no conserved phenylalanine or tryptophan at its end. The limits of the CDR3 on the DNA are not certain, so only TCRdb's listed CDR3 is given. The chain couples TRBV3-1 to TRBJ1-1; TRBD1 is taken as the D call from the table, unchecked against the DNA. The CDR3 length equals 14 residues, ends included. Germline assignment: CDR1 LGHDT and CDR2 YNNKEL (reference sequence). This chain's CDR3 is CASSQNRDRGPRRL.

At least ten counts were recorded for this clonotype. The V gene is TRBV6-5, the J gene TRBJ1-5; D unclear. From germline, CDR1 is MNHEY and CDR2 SVGAGI. The V and J ends lost 2 bases and 2 bases respectively, with 13 bases between them. There are 16 residues in the CDR3. The CDR3 DNA reads TGTGCCAGCAGTTACCGTAAGGGTTGGGGCAATCAGCCCCAGCATTTT. It yields the protein CASSYRKGWGNQPQHF.

This clonotype was seen only a few times. The rearrangement links TRBV5-6 to TRBJ2-7; D possibly matches TRBD1 or TRBD2 (5 bases each). Trimming removed 9 bases from V and 2 bases from J, with 15 bases in between. This CDR3 spans 13 amino acids. In germline, CDR1 is SGHDT, CDR2 YYEEEE. CDR3 nucleotides: TGTGCCACCCCGGGACCCAAAGCCTACGAGCAGTACGTC. Protein: CATPGPKAYEQYV.

In this sample, this clonotype turned up many times. V usage is TRBV5-1 and J usage is TRBJ2-7; 9 bases fit TRBD2. Losses at the gene ends were 1 base for V and 3 bases for J; bases not matched to a gene: 2. Looked up from germline, CDR1 is SGHRS and CDR2 is YFSETQ. The CDR3 runs 14 residues. This chain's CDR3 is CASSLKRGDYEQYF. CDR3 DNA: TGCGCCAGCAGCTTGAAGCGGGGGGACTACGAGCAGTACTTC.

This clonotype was observed at least ten times. The chain has TRBV10-2 and TRBJ2-7, with D unclear. Trimming shortened V by 3 bases and J by 4 bases, and 4 bases separated the two germline ends. Germline V gene sequence: CDR1 WSHSY, CDR2 SAAADI. This CDR3 contains 11 residues. This CDR3 is CASSDMYEQYF. For the CDR3, the DNA is TGCGCCAGCAGTGACATGTACGAGCAGTACTTC.

This clonotype was seen a few times. The V and J genes are TRBV10-3 and TRBJ2-7, with D perhaps being TRBD1 or TRBD2 (6 bases each). The CDR3 contains 15 residues. Germline lookup yields CDR1 ENHRY and CDR2 SYGVKD. V shed 6 bases and J shed 6 bases, with 21 bases lying between them. CDR3 residues: CAISPRGPLYLEQYV. The CDR3 bases are TGTGCCATCAGCCCCCGGGGGCCGCTCTACCTCGAGCAGTACGTC.